Sequencing of this T cell receptor beta chain was carried out in a study of T cells in narcolepsy. Study-wide points: Autoreactive clonotypes reportedly recurred in blood of same and different patients, not controls. In some patient and control memory CD4+ samples, autoreactive clones were absent.

To note about this clone: Its antigen is undetermined.

The protocol was immunoSEQ multiplex PCR, while the TCRdb copy is restricted to in-frame clones and leaves out a portion. The data hold more than 30,000 clones, with approximately 80% observed a single time. The TCR comes from a human donor with narcolepsy. Sequencing was carried out using CD45RA- memory CD4+ T cells from PBMCs.

The CDR3 coding sequence is TGTGCCTGGAGTCCACTACGGACAGGGATGGACACTGAAGCTTTCTTT. It encodes CAWSPLRTGMDTEAFF. The chain recombines TRBV30 with TRBJ1-1; the match to TRBD1 covers 8 bases. The CDR3 is 16 residues long. Germline CDR1 GTSNPN, CDR2 SVGIG (reference sequence). The ends lost 2 bases at V and 3 bases at J; junction bases unmatched: 11.